Below, 21 T cell receptor beta chains from the same sample are listed, as sequenced in a study of T cells in localized non-small cell lung cancer. TCRdb keeps only in-frame clones here, not all; method: immunoSEQ multiplex PCR. The top ten hold roughly 16% of the sample, which has around 50,000 clones, roughly 86% seen once. Sequencing used PBMCs, obtained before any cancer treatment. These receptors all come from a female donor with stage II lung adenocarcinoma.

The chain employs TRBV18 and TRBJ1-2; D possibly corresponds to TRBD1 (5 bases). The CDR3 is 14 amino acids. Trimming pared 5 bases from V and 6 bases from J, leaving 16 bases between. CDR1 and CDR2 (germline): KGHSH, LQKENI. The CDR3 DNA reads TGTGCCAGCTCAGGGGCCGAGGCAGAAGATGGCTACACCTTC. This codes for CASSGAEAEDGYTF.

The V gene is TRBV2, the J gene TRBJ1-5, with a tentative D call TRBD1 (6 bases). The germline gives CDR1 SNHLY, CDR2 FYNNEI. V shed 6 bases and J shed 0 bases, with 12 bases lying between them. The CDR3 spans 15 residues. CDR3 in amino acids: CASRSGTISNQPQHF. CDR3 DNA: TGTGCCAGCAGGTCCGGGACAATTAGCAATCAGCCCCAGCATTTT.

The chain combines TRBV6-1 with TRBJ2-7; D might be TRBD1 (6 bases). This CDR3 has 14 residues. The V gene's germline CDR1 is MNHNS and CDR2 SASEGT. The germline V and J ends were trimmed by 1 base and 4 bases, with 11 bases remaining between them. Here the CDR3 DNA reads TGTGCCAGCAGTGAAGGTGGCAGGGGTTACGAGCAGTACTTC. Its translation: CASSEGGRGYEQYF.

This rearrangement joins TRBV4-1 to TRBJ2-1; 8 bases map to TRBD1. V gave up 2 bases and J gave up 7 bases; unmatched junction bases: 13. Germline V gene data show CDR1 as MGHRA and CDR2 as YSYEKL. This CDR3 is built from 17 residues. The CDR3 here is CASSQPLKTGTGNEQFF. In DNA, the CDR3 is TGCGCCAGCAGCCAACCGTTAAAGACCGGGACAGGTAATGAGCAGTTCTTC.

The chain recombines TRBV7-2 with TRBJ2-7; tentatively, D is TRBD1 (5 bases). The CDR3 runs 14 residues. Germline values: CDR1 SGHTA, CDR2 FQGNSA. Trimming shortened V by 0 bases and J by 3 bases, and 9 bases separated the two germline ends. In DNA form, the CDR3 reads TGTGCCAGCAGCTTAGCGGGGCCGATCTACGAGCAGTACTTC. This encodes CASSLAGPIYEQYF.

V gene TRBV27 combines with J gene TRBJ2-3; 8 bases fit TRBD1. The CDR3 spans 17 residues. V trimming: 5 bases; J trimming: 0 bases; junction bases outside the gene matches: 10. Germline CDR1 and CDR2: MNHEY and SMNVEV (reference sequence). The CDR3 spells CASSPYRTGSSTDTQYF. DNA of the CDR3: TGTGCCAGCAGTCCTTACCGGACAGGGTCTAGCACAGATACGCAGTATTTT.

The genes are TRBV10-3 and TRBJ2-7; TRBD2 aligns across 10 bases. Trimming took 6 bases from V and 7 from J; bases not matched to a gene: 9. Per germline, CDR1 ENHRY and CDR2 SYGVKD. The CDR3 covers 14 residues. The DNA for the CDR3 is TGTGCCATCAGCCTCAGCGGGGGGGCCCGGGAGCAGTACTTC. Translation gives CAISLSGGAREQYF.

V and J are TRBV6-5 and TRBJ1-2; the D gene is possibly TRBD1 (6 bases). Trimming pared 9 bases from V and 5 bases from J, leaving 16 bases between. Germline-derived CDR1 and CDR2 are MNHEY and SVGAGI. CDR3 length: 13 amino acids. The CDR3 bases are TGTGCCAGTAGAACGGCAGGGGATTATGGCTACACCTTC. Its translation: CASRTAGDYGYTF.

This chain joins TRBV7-9 and TRBJ1-3; D ambiguous. Germline CDR1 SEHNR, CDR2 FQNEAQ (reference sequence). This CDR3 is 15 amino acids long. Trimming pared 0 bases from V and 0 bases from J, leaving 6 bases between. CDR3 region: CASSLALASGNTIYF. The CDR3 region has the DNA TGTGCCAGCAGCTTAGCGCTAGCCTCTGGAAACACCATATATTTT.

V is TRBV7-8 and J is TRBJ1-4; no reliable D call. Trimming took off 8 bases at V and 3 bases at J, with 13 bases between the two ends. The CDR3 has 14 amino acids. Germline V gene data show CDR1 as SGHVS and CDR2 as FQNEAQ. The CDR3 spells CASSEETPNEKLFF. The CDR3 region has the DNA TGTGCCAGCTCCGAGGAGACACCTAATGAAAAACTGTTTTTT.

The gene calls are TRBV7-6 and TRBJ1-3, with TRBD1 matching 7 bases. V shed 0 bases, J shed 2 bases, and the junction held 4 bases outside the gene matches. The CDR3 extends over 16 amino acids. The germline gives CDR1 SGHVS, CDR2 FNYEAQ. CDR3 protein: CASSLAQGLPGNTIYF. In DNA form, the CDR3 reads TGTGCCAGCAGCTTAGCACAGGGGCTACCTGGAAACACCATATATTTT.

This chain's CDR3 is CASWDRDLTNIQYF. CDR3 DNA sequence: TGTGCCAGCTGGGATCGGGACTTAACAAACATTCAGTACTTC. The V and J genes are TRBV6-6 and TRBJ2-4; tentative D call: TRBD2 (6 bases). Trimming took 8 bases from V and 6 from J, leaving 17 bases between them. Germline V gene data show CDR1 as MNHNY and CDR2 as SVGAGI (reference sequence). The CDR3 consists of 14 residues.

This chain connects TRBV11-2 to TRBJ2-1; D gene unclear. The V and J ends lost 5 bases and 8 bases respectively, with 7 bases between them. Germline lookup yields CDR1 SGHAT and CDR2 FQNNGV. The CDR3 runs 11 residues. DNA for the CDR3: TGTGCCAGCAGCCGCTGGGATGAGCAGTTCTTC. It yields the protein CASSRWDEQFF.

Only one count was recorded for this clone. V is TRBV19 and J is TRBJ1-2, with 8 bases fitting TRBD1. The germline gives CDR1 LNHDA, CDR2 SQIVND (reference sequence). This CDR3 is 16 amino acids long. Losses at the gene ends were 0 bases for V and 4 bases for J; bases not matched to a gene: 7. CDR3 loop: CASSIDPIDRGYGYTF. In DNA form, the CDR3 reads TGTGCCAGTAGTATAGATCCGATTGACAGGGGCTATGGCTACACCTTC.

V usage is TRBV9 and J usage is TRBJ2-3, with 8 positions matching TRBD1. Germline loops: CDR1 SGDLS, CDR2 YYNGEE. The junction had 12 bases not matched to a gene; V was cut back by 3 bases and J by 6 bases. This CDR3 is 16 amino acids long. The CDR3, as DNA: TGTGCCAGCAGCGCAACCCAGGGGGCGCTCCTGGATACGCAGTATTTT. Its translation is CASSATQGALLDTQYF.

DNA for the CDR3: TGTGCCAGCAGCAATCAAGGGGGGGCAGGATACGAGCAGTACTTC. Protein sequence: CASSNQGGAGYEQYF. This chain uses TRBV2 with TRBJ2-7, with a possible D match to TRBD2 (7 bases). Germline CDR1 is SNHLY and CDR2 is FYNNEI. V was clipped by 6 bases and J by 4 bases, with 19 bases between them. This CDR3 spans 15 amino acids.

The rearrangement links TRBV14 to TRBJ2-1, with 7 positions matching TRBD2. Trimming cost V 4 bases and J 0 bases; bases outside gene matches: 12. Looked up from germline, CDR1 is SGHDN and CDR2 is FVKESK. This CDR3 has 18 residues. CDR3 protein: CASSRVGRVPGSYNEQFF. In DNA, the CDR3 is TGTGCCAGCAGCCGGGTTGGGAGGGTCCCTGGCTCCTACAATGAGCAGTTCTTC.

The chain recombines TRBV4-1 with TRBJ1-1, with 12 bases identical to TRBD1. Germline V gene sequence: CDR1 MGHRA, CDR2 YSYEKL. The CDR3 covers 17 residues. V lost 4 bases, J lost 0 bases, and 6 bases stayed unmatched. CDR3 in DNA: TGCGCCAGCAGCCCGGCCGGGACAGGGGGCCTGAACACTGAAGCTTTCTTT. It specifies CASSPAGTGGLNTEAFF.

The chain joins TRBV19 to TRBJ2-1, with D perhaps matching TRBD2 (6 bases). CDR1 LNHDA and CDR2 SQIVND come from the germline V gene (reference sequence). Trimming took off 3 bases at V and 6 bases at J, with 15 bases between the two ends. The CDR3 has 15 residues. CDR3 region: CASSISSEVSNEQFF. DNA of the CDR3: TGTGCCAGTAGTATCTCTAGCGAAGTCAGCAATGAGCAGTTCTTC.

This chain uses TRBV2 with TRBJ2-3; no reliable D call. Trimming pared 4 bases from V and 0 bases from J, leaving 11 bases between. The germline V gene has CDR1 SNHLY and CDR2 FYNNEI. The CDR3 runs to 15 residues. For the CDR3, the DNA is TGTGCCAGCAGTGTCGACAAGCCTAGCACAGATACGCAGTATTTT. This translates into CASSVDKPSTDTQYF.

The J gene is TRBJ2-2, the V gene TRBV7-6, with unresolved D. Trimming removed 2 bases from V and 2 bases from J, with 12 bases in between. The CDR3 length is 16 residues. The germline CDR1 and CDR2 sequences are SGHVS and FNYEAQ. The CDR3 nucleotides are TGTGCCAGCAGCTTATCAGCGTACCCTAACACCGGGGAGCTGTTTTTT. It encodes CASSLSAYPNTGELFF.